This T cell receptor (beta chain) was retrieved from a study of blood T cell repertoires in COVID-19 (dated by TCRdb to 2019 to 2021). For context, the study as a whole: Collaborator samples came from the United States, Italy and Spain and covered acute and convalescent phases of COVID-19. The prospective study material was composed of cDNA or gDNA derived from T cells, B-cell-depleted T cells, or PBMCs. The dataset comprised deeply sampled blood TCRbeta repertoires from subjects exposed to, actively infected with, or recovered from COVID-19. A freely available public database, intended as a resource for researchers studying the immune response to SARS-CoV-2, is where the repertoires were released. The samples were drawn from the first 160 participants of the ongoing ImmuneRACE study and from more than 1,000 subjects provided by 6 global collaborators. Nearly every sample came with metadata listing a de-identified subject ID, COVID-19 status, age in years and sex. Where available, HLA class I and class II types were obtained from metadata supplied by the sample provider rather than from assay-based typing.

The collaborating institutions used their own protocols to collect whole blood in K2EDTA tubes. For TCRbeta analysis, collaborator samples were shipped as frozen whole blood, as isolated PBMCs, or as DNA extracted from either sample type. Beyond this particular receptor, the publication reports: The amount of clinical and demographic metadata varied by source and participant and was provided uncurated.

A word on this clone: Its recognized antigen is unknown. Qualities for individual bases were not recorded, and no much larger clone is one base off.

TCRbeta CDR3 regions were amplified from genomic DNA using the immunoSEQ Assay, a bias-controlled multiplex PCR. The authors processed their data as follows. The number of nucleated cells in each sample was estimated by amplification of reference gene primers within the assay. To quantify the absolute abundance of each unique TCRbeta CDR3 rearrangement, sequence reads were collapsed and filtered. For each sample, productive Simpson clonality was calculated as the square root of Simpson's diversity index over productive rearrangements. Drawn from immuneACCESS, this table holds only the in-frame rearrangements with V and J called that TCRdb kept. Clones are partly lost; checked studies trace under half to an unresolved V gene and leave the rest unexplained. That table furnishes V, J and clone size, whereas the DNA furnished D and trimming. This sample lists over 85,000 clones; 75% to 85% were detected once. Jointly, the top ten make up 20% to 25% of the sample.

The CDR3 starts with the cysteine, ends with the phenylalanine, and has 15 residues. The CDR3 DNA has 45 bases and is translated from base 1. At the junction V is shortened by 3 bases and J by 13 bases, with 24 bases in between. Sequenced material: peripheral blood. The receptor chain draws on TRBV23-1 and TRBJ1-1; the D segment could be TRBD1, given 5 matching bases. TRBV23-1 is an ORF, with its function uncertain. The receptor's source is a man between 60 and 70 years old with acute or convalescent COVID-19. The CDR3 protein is CASSQPLGGPAMDFF. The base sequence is TGCGCCAGCAGTCAGCCCCTGGGGGGTCCGGCCATGGATTTCTTT.